Following are 19 T cell receptor beta chains from one sample sequenced in a study of cytomegalovirus exposure and HLA in healthy donors (dated by TCRdb to about 2017). The library was obtained by the immunoSEQ multiplex PCR assay. TCRdb obtained this table from immuneACCESS and retained in-frame rearrangements with V and J assigned. These tables miss some clones; where compared with another copy, unresolved V genes account for less than half of the shortfall, and the remainder is unexplained. The sample includes roughly 300,000 clones, with 70% to 90% observed a single time. The top ten clones comprise approximately 0.94% of the sample. Material: PBMCs. These receptors were taken from a young woman in good health and CMV-seronegative.

The genes are TRBV15 and TRBJ2-3; D unclear. Germline CDR1 LNHNV, CDR2 YYDKDF (reference sequence). V was clipped by 7 bases and J by 3 bases, with 5 bases between them. The CDR3 length is 11 residues. This CDR3 reads CATTGTDTQYF. The CDR3 DNA sequence: TGTGCCACCACAGGAACAGATACGCAGTATTTT. Variable domain in full (rest from reference TRBV15 and TRBJ2-3): DAMVIQNPRYQVTQFGKPVTLSCSQTLNHNVMYWYQQKSSQAPKLLFHYYDKDFNNEADTPDNFQSRRPNTSFCFLDIRSPGLGDTAMYLCATTGTDTQYFGPGTRLTVL.

The chain links TRBV9 to TRBJ2-1; TRBD1 agrees at 8 bases. Germline values: CDR1 SGDLS, CDR2 YYNGEE. The V gene end was trimmed by 2 bases and the J gene end by 6 bases; junction bases not matched to a gene: 4. This CDR3 has 14 residues. DNA of the CDR3: TGTGCCAGCAGCGTCGGACAGGGACCCAATGAGCAGTTCTTC. Translated: CASSVGQGPNEQFF. Combining the CDR3 with reference TRBV9 and TRBJ2-1 gives the whole variable domain DSGVTQTPKHLITATGQRVTLRCSPRSGDLSVYWYQQSLDQGLQFLIQYYNGEERAKGNILERFSAQQFPDLHSELNLSSLELGDSALYFCASSVGQGPNEQFFGPGTRLTVL.

V usage is TRBV5-5 and J usage is TRBJ2-7, with 8 bases matching TRBD2. The junction had 9 bases not matched to a gene; V was cut back by 0 bases and J by 4 bases. The CDR3 runs to 16 residues. Germline CDR1 is SGHKS and CDR2 is YYEKEE (reference sequence). The CDR3 DNA follows: TGTGCCAGCAGCTTGGCCGGACCGGGAGGGCGGTACGAGCAGTACTTC. Protein: CASSLAGPGGRYEQYF.

The J gene is TRBJ2-4, the V gene TRBV4-1; unclear D gene. This CDR3 region has 17 residues. Germline V gene lookup returns CDR1 MGHRA and CDR2 YSYEKL. Trimming cost V 4 bases and J 0 bases, with 16 bases left between them. CDR3 coding DNA: TGCGCCAGCAGCCTCGAGGTAGCCGGTCTAGCCAAAAACATTCAGTACTTC. This gives the protein CASSLEVAGLAKNIQYF.

The chain is built from TRBV19 and TRBJ1-2; 8 bases are a match to TRBD1. The ends lost 0 bases at V and 7 bases at J; junction bases unmatched: 4. The CDR3 is made up of 14 amino acids. Per the germline V gene, CDR1 is LNHDA and CDR2 is SQIVND (reference sequence). Here the CDR3 reads CASSIDRGLAGYTF. The DNA for the CDR3 is TGTGCCAGTAGTATAGACAGGGGGCTTGCTGGCTACACCTTC.

The rearrangement uses TRBV25-1 and TRBJ1-2, with 9 bases fitting TRBD1. The CDR3 runs to 13 residues. V was clipped by 5 bases and J by 6 bases; unmatched bases: 4. CDR1 MGHDK and CDR2 SYGVNS come from the germline V gene. The CDR3 protein is CASSLRDRDGYTF. The CDR3 nucleotides are TGTGCCAGCAGTCTCCGGGACAGGGATGGCTACACCTTC.

CDR3 amino acids: CASRQPGQGNTEAFF. In DNA form, the CDR3 reads TGTGCAAGTCGCCAACCGGGACAGGGGAACACTGAAGCTTTCTTT. The chain joins TRBV12-2 to TRBJ1-1; no DNA check was done on the table's D call, TRBD1. TRBV12-2 is designated a pseudogene. The CDR3 covers 15 residues.

V and J are TRBV27 and TRBJ2-1, with D maybe TRBD1 (6 bases). With 3 bases removed from V and 4 bases from J, the gap between germline ends came to 13 bases. CDR3 length equals 15 residues. From germline, CDR1 is MNHEY and CDR2 SMNVEV (reference sequence). CDR3 nucleotide sequence: TGTGCCAGCAGTTTTTACCAGACAGGATACAATGAGCAGTTCTTC. This translates into CASSFYQTGYNEQFF.

The V gene is TRBV4-1, the J gene TRBJ1-2; weak D call: TRBD1 (5 bases). This CDR3 has 14 amino acids. Trimming shortened V by 0 bases and J by 4 bases, and 9 bases separated the two germline ends. Germline CDR1 and CDR2: MGHRA and YSYEKL. The CDR3 bases are TGCGCCAGCAGCCAAGAGGGGCGCCCCTATGGCTACACCTTC. This gives the protein CASSQEGRPYGYTF.

V and J are TRBV2 and TRBJ2-7; a possible D gene is TRBD2 (6 bases). V was pared by 4 bases and J by 2 bases, with 15 bases between. The CDR3 is 15 amino acids. CDR1 SNHLY and CDR2 FYNNEI come from the germline V gene. The CDR3 sequence is CASSGGTTPTYEQYF. CDR3 sequence (DNA): TGTGCCAGCAGTGGCGGGACCACCCCTACCTACGAGCAGTACTTC. Full variable domain (rest looked up from reference TRBV2 and TRBJ2-7): EPEVTQTPSHQVTQMGQEVILRCVPISNHLYFYWYRQILGQKVEFLVSFYNNEISEKSEIFDDQFSVERPDGSNFTLKIRSTKLEDSAMYFCASSGGTTPTYEQYFGPGTRLTVT.

The chain links TRBV19 to TRBJ2-3; TRBD2 agrees at 7 bases. V trimming: 9 bases; J trimming: 7 bases; junction bases outside the gene matches: 10. The V gene's germline CDR1 is LNHDA and CDR2 SQIVND (reference sequence). The CDR3 spans 13 residues. CDR3 in amino acids: CASGEGLRNTQYF. The CDR3 DNA sequence: TGTGCCAGCGGGGAGGGCCTTAGGAATACGCAGTATTTT.

The chain links TRBV15 to TRBJ1-3, with D tentatively TRBD1 (5 bases). Trimming cost V 5 bases and J 4 bases, with 15 bases left between them. This CDR3 has 15 amino acids. CDR1 LNHNV and CDR2 YYDKDF come from the germline V gene (reference sequence). CDR3: CATSGGSGYGNTIYF. In DNA, the CDR3 is TGTGCCACCAGCGGAGGTTCAGGGTACGGAAACACCATATATTTT. Based on the CDR3 plus reference TRBV15 and TRBJ1-3, the full variable domain is DAMVIQNPRYQVTQFGKPVTLSCSQTLNHNVMYWYQQKSSQAPKLLFHYYDKDFNNEADTPDNFQSRRPNTSFCFLDIRSPGLGDTAMYLCATSGGSGYGNTIYFGEGSWLTVV.

As DNA, the CDR3 is TGTGCCAGCAGTTGGGACAGACAAGAGACCCAGTACTTC. It is translated as CASSWDRQETQYF. The chain uses TRBV28 and TRBJ2-5, with TRBD1 matching over 7 bases. V trimming: 4 bases; J trimming: 2 bases; junction bases outside the gene matches: 1. The CDR3 spans 13 residues. Per the germline V gene, CDR1 is MDHEN and CDR2 is SYDVKM.

V gene TRBV15 combines with J gene TRBJ1-2; 8 nucleotides align to TRBD1. Per germline, CDR1 LNHNV and CDR2 YYDKDF (reference sequence). The CDR3 consists of 14 residues. V trimming: 1 base; J trimming: 8 bases; junction bases outside the gene matches: 6. Written as DNA, the CDR3 is TGTGCCACCAGCAGAGGAGACAGGGGCGGAGGCTACACCTTC. As protein: CATSRGDRGGGYTF. The full variable domain, rest sourced from reference TRBV15 and TRBJ1-2, is DAMVIQNPRYQVTQFGKPVTLSCSQTLNHNVMYWYQQKSSQAPKLLFHYYDKDFNNEADTPDNFQSRRPNTSFCFLDIRSPGLGDTAMYLCATSRGDRGGGYTFGSGTRLTVV.

This clone showed up just a few times. This chain joins TRBV6-4 and TRBJ1-1; D is unresolved. This CDR3 spans 13 amino acids. Germline assignment: CDR1 MRHNA and CDR2 SNTAGT. V dropped 6 bases and J dropped 1 base, with 9 bases sitting between them. DNA of the CDR3: TGTGCCAGCAGCCCAGATTCGAACACTGAAGCTTTCTTT. Protein: CASSPDSNTEAFF.

The gene calls are TRBV7-8 and TRBJ2-7, with 10 bases lining up with TRBD2. Germline V gene sequence: CDR1 SGHVS, CDR2 FQNEAQ. Trimming removed 3 bases from V and 2 bases from J; junction bases left unmatched: 10. The CDR3 extends over 17 amino acids. CDR3 protein: CASSLGLLAGGAYEQYF. The CDR3 DNA reads TGTGCCAGCAGCTTGGGCCTTTTAGCGGGAGGTGCCTACGAGCAGTACTTC.

The chain has TRBV4-1 and TRBJ2-5; the match to TRBD2 covers 10 bases. V was pared by 0 bases and J by 1 base, with 8 bases of the junction left unmatched. CDR1 MGHRA and CDR2 YSYEKL come from the germline V gene. The CDR3 spans 18 residues. CDR3 sequence (DNA): TGCGCCAGCAGCCAAGATCGGTTCGGACTAGCGGTCCAAGAGACCCAGTACTTC. Encoded protein: CASSQDRFGLAVQETQYF.

This clone appeared a single time. The genes are TRBV15 and TRBJ2-7; 7 bases are a match to TRBD1. Germline V gene lookup returns CDR1 LNHNV and CDR2 YYDKDF (reference sequence). Losses at the gene ends were 0 bases for V and 4 bases for J; bases not matched to a gene: 6. The CDR3 totals 15 residues. The CDR3 DNA reads TGTGCCACCAGCAGAGATAGGACAGGATTATACGAGCAGTACTTC. It yields the protein CATSRDRTGLYEQYF.

The CDR3 coding sequence is TGTGCCAGCAGCGTAGGTGGGACAGGCCACGAGCAGTACTTC. The encoded protein is CASSVGGTGHEQYF. This chain connects TRBV9 to TRBJ2-7, with TRBD1 matching 8 bases. This CDR3 has 14 amino acids. V gave up 0 bases and J gave up 5 bases; unmatched junction bases: 4. In germline, CDR1 is SGDLS, CDR2 YYNGEE.